The clone carrying this TCR beta chain was detected a few times. What it recognizes is unknown. The sample belongs to a study of blood T cells in healthy people across ages. About the research overall: Through template switching, about one barcoded beta molecule was captured per two T cells, as measured in model experiments. Broader study findings: Estimates of total diversity, which came from one million sequenced T cells, were considered to be underestimates.

Every donor contributed about 10 milliliters of peripheral blood by blood draw. A J-beta primer mix and a sample-barcoded 5' primer were used in a second PCR of roughly 6 to 11 cycles. Each CDR3 protein is one row after TCRdb ran MiXCR on the 5' RACE reads. The sample carries about 1.1 million distinct CDR3 sequences, roughly two fifths recorded once. Germline V gives CDR1 SQVTM, CDR2 ANQGSEA. V was clipped by 5 bases and J by 0 bases, with 10 bases between them. This CDR3 has 13 amino acids. The chain combines TRBV29-1 with TRBJ1-1, with TRBD1 as a possible D gene (5 bases). Sequencing used blood. The TCR sequence derives from a man aged 18 to 30 in good health. The CDR3 protein is CSVRKQVNTEAFF. Here the CDR3 DNA reads TGCAGCGTTAGGAAACAGGTGAACACTGAAGCTTTCTTT. Using reference TRBV29-1 and TRBJ1-1 for the parts outside the CDR3, the full variable domain is SAVISQKPSRDICQRGTSLTIQCQVDSQVTMMFWYRQQPGQSLTLIATANQGSEATYESGFVIDKFPISRPNLTFSTLTVSNMSPEDSSIYLCSVRKQVNTEAFFGQGTRLTVV.